The 24 T cell receptor beta chains given below trace back to one sample, sequenced in a study of identical twins. TCRdb re-derived calls from the 5' RACE reads in MiXCR, one entry per CDR3 protein. The table lists some 320,000 distinct CDR3 sequences, 12% of them singletons. The same sample was also used in a study of yellow fever vaccine responses in identical twins.

Sequenced: CD8+ T cells sorted from blood. The receptors derive from a woman between 18 and 29 years old in good health.

Here the CDR3 DNA reads TGCGCCAGCAGCCAAGGCTTGGGCTACACCTTC. Its translation is CASSQGLGYTF. The J gene is TRBJ1-2, the V gene TRBV4-1; D unresolved. Germline CDR1 and CDR2: MGHRA and YSYEKL. Trimming removed 1 base from V and 8 bases from J, with 5 bases in between. CDR3 length: 11 amino acids.

The chain recombines TRBV7-6 with TRBJ2-5; TRBD2 agrees at 8 bases. The length of the CDR3 is 16 residues. Germline V gives CDR1 SGHVS, CDR2 FNYEAQ. V lost 1 base and J lost 1; bases outside the gene matches: 5. The CDR3 region has the DNA TGTGCCAGCAGCTTAGAGCTAGCGGGCTTCCAAGAGACCCAGTACTTC. It specifies CASSLELAGFQETQYF.

The chain carries TRBV10-1 and TRBJ2-6, with D perhaps given as TRBD1 or TRBD2 (5 bases each). This CDR3 has 16 amino acids. V was cut by 3 bases and J by 3 bases, with 12 bases left in between. Germline CDR1 is WNHNN and CDR2 is SYGVQD (reference sequence). The CDR3 spells CASSDTWGSGANVLTF. For the CDR3, the DNA is TGCGCCAGCAGTGACACATGGGGGAGTGGGGCCAACGTCCTGACTTTC.

CDR3 DNA: TGTGCCAGCAGTTTCCGTATTCCCAACTCTGGGGCCAACGTCCTGACTTTC. The encoded protein is CASSFRIPNSGANVLTF. V gene TRBV12-3 or TRBV12-4 combines with J gene TRBJ2-6; D remains unclear. The length of the CDR3 is 17 residues. V dropped 3 bases and J dropped 0 bases, with 12 bases sitting between them.

This chain uses TRBV2 with TRBJ2-7; D remains ambiguous. Germline V gene lookup returns CDR1 SNHLY and CDR2 FYNNEI. This CDR3 is built from 12 residues. V dropped 3 bases and J dropped 5 bases, with 8 bases sitting between them. CDR3: CASSDGEDEQYV. CDR3 nucleotides: TGTGCCAGCAGTGATGGGGAAGACGAGCAGTACGTC.

This clonotype was seen more than once but under ten times. This chain connects TRBV9 to TRBJ1-2; unclear D gene. The V end was cut by 3 bases, the J end by 13 bases, with 10 bases between. The CDR3 has 10 amino acids. The germline CDR1 and CDR2 sequences are SGDLS and YYNGEE. CDR3 region: CASSGKLATF. CDR3 nucleotide sequence: TGTGCCAGCAGCGGGAAGCTGGCCACCTTC.

This clonotype was detected a few times. CDR3 in DNA: TGTGCCAGCAGCTTAGCGACGGGCTCCCTGAGCTCCTATAATTCACCCCTCCACTTT. Its translation: CASSLATGSLSSYNSPLHF. The V call is TRBV7-2, the J call TRBJ1-6, with unresolved D. V lost 0 bases to trimming and J lost 0 bases, with 15 bases between them. This CDR3 has 19 residues. The germline V gene has CDR1 SGHTA and CDR2 FQGNSA.

This clonotype was observed a handful of times. V gene TRBV5-1 combines with J gene TRBJ2-7, with 9 positions matching TRBD2. This CDR3 is 15 amino acids long. J gave up 4 bases and V 4 bases, and 9 bases lay outside the gene matches. The germline V gene encodes CDR1 SGHRS and CDR2 YFSETQ. The CDR3 DNA reads TGCGCCAGCAGCCCCCGGACTAGCGAGAGTTACGAGCAGTACTTC. This codes for CASSPRTSESYEQYF.

This clonotype was seen at least ten times. This chain links TRBV20-1 with TRBJ2-5; perhaps TRBD2 as D (7 bases). The CDR3 contains 14 residues. The V gene's germline CDR1 is DFQATT and CDR2 SNEGSKA (reference sequence). V was cut by 1 base and J by 4 bases, with 13 bases left in between. CDR3 bases: TGCAGTGCTAGAGTAGGGGGGGGGAGAGAGACCCAGTACTTC. Its protein is CSARVGGGRETQYF.

The genes are TRBV29-1 and TRBJ1-3; D is undetermined. Germline V gene sequence: CDR1 SQVTM, CDR2 ANQGSEA. Trimming removed 4 bases at V and 1 base at J, with 5 bases between. The CDR3 runs to 12 residues. As DNA, the CDR3 is TGCAGCGTTGGGGGATCTGGAAACACCATATATTTT. Translated: CSVGGSGNTIYF.

The gene calls are TRBV12-3 or TRBV12-4 and TRBJ2-1; TRBD2 agrees at 10 bases. This CDR3 comprises 18 residues. V lost 3 bases, J lost 4 bases, and 12 bases stayed unmatched. The CDR3 region is CASSFRLAGRATYNEQFF. The CDR3 DNA follows: TGTGCCAGCAGTTTTAGACTAGCGGGCCGCGCGACTTACAATGAGCAGTTCTTC.

J is TRBJ1-1 and V is TRBV6-5; maybe TRBD1 (6 bases). The germline V gene encodes CDR1 MNHEY and CDR2 SVGAGI. The CDR3 totals 15 residues. Trimming removed 0 bases from V and 0 bases from J, with 8 bases in between. In DNA, the CDR3 is TGTGCCAGCAGTTACTCGACAGGTTTGAACACTGAAGCTTTCTTT. It encodes CASSYSTGLNTEAFF.

CDR3 amino acids: CASSEALRDRGLAEQFF. CDR3 coding DNA: TGTGCCAGCAGTGAAGCGCTTCGGGACAGGGGCCTGGCGGAGCAGTTCTTC. The chain couples TRBV6-1 to TRBJ2-1, with TRBD1 matching 10 bases. The trim removed 0 bases at V and 10 bases at J, leaving 12 bases unmatched. The CDR3 has 17 amino acids. Looked up from germline, CDR1 is MNHNS and CDR2 is SASEGT.

This sequence joins TRBV13 and TRBJ2-5, with 8 nucleotides matching TRBD1. The CDR3 is 14 residues long. Germline CDR1 is PRHDT and CDR2 is FYEKMQ (reference sequence). The trim removed 5 bases at V and 2 bases at J, leaving 4 bases unmatched. Here the CDR3 DNA reads TGTGCCAGCAGCACGGACAGGGAACAAGAGACCCAGTACTTC. Translated, it gives CASSTDREQETQYF.

This clonotype was detected many times. The chain combines TRBV4-2 with TRBJ2-1; weak D call: TRBD1 (5 bases). This CDR3 region has 14 residues. Germline assignment: CDR1 LGHNA and CDR2 YNFKEQ. Trimming removed 10 bases from V and 5 bases from J, with 18 bases in between. The CDR3 protein is CATTLGQPDNEQFF. CDR3 bases: TGTGCCACCACGTTAGGACAACCGGACAATGAGCAGTTCTTC.

This clonotype has a count of ten or more. The gene calls are TRBV20-1 and TRBJ2-7; D gene ambiguous. V shed 3 bases and J shed 2 bases, with 11 bases lying between them. Per the germline V gene, CDR1 is DFQATT and CDR2 is SNEGSKA (reference sequence). This CDR3 comprises 13 residues. Here the CDR3 reads CSASSGEPYEQYV. In nucleotides, the CDR3 is TGCAGTGCTAGCTCAGGCGAACCCTACGAGCAGTACGTC.

The chain couples TRBV7-9 to TRBJ2-3; 8 nucleotides agree with TRBD2. V lost 5 bases to trimming and J lost 3 bases; unmatched junction nucleotides: 7. Germline CDR1 is SEHNR and CDR2 is FQNEAQ (reference sequence). The length of the CDR3 is 15 residues. The CDR3 reads CASSHQRERTDTQYF. The CDR3 DNA reads TGTGCCAGCAGCCACCAGCGGGAGAGGACAGATACGCAGTATTTT.

In this sample, this clonotype turned up many times. The V and J genes are TRBV4-1 and TRBJ1-1, with D hard to call. Looked up from germline, CDR1 is MGHRA and CDR2 is YSYEKL. This CDR3 comprises 14 residues. V lost 4 bases and J lost 1, with 10 bases in between. CDR3 DNA sequence: TGCGCCAGCAGCCGAGGACCCGGGAACACTGAAGCTTTCTTT. This sequence encodes CASSRGPGNTEAFF.

This clonotype was counted a few times. The chain recombines TRBV12-3 or TRBV12-4 with TRBJ2-1; 8 nucleotides match TRBD2. The CDR3 loop spans 12 amino acids. The ends lost 7 bases at V and 9 bases at J; junction bases unmatched: 5. The CDR3 coding sequence is TGTGCCAGCACCGTTGGACTAGCTGAGCAGTTCTTC. It codes for CASTVGLAEQFF.

The rearrangement links TRBV29-1 to TRBJ2-1; D is unclear. This CDR3 has 12 amino acids. The germline gives CDR1 SQVTM, CDR2 ANQGSEA. V was trimmed by 3 bases and J by 6 bases, leaving 9 bases between them. The CDR3 DNA follows: TGCAGCGTTGAGGAGACCACCAATGAGCAGTTCTTC. Translating gives CSVEETTNEQFF.

This clonotype was observed many times. The rearrangement uses TRBV15 and TRBJ2-1; the D is unclear. This CDR3 is built from 13 residues. Germline V CDR1 and CDR2: LNHNV, YYDKDF (reference sequence). V was pared by 0 bases and J by 7 bases, with 7 bases between. DNA of the CDR3: TGTGCCACCAGCAGAGATTCACATAATGAGCAGTTCTTC. Translated, it gives CATSRDSHNEQFF. Full variable domain (remainder filled in from reference TRBV15 and TRBJ2-1): DAMVIQNPRYQVTQFGKPVTLSCSQTLNHNVMYWYQQKSSQAPKLLFHYYDKDFNNEADTPDNFQSRRPNTSFCFLDIRSPGLGDTAMYLCATSRDSHNEQFFGPGTRLTVL.

This clonotype turned up a few times. V and J are TRBV7-9 and TRBJ2-5; D tentatively reads TRBD1 or TRBD2 (5 bases each). CDR3 size: 16 residues. Deletions cut 4 bases from V and 0 bases from J, with 15 bases between. The germline CDR1 and CDR2 sequences are SEHNR and FQNEAQ (reference sequence). CDR3 amino acids: CASSSIHGAYQETQYF. The CDR3 DNA follows: TGTGCCAGCAGCTCCATTCACGGGGCTTACCAAGAGACCCAGTACTTC.

This clonotype was found a few times. The J gene is TRBJ2-2, the V gene TRBV27; D could derive from TRBD1 or TRBD2 (5 bases each). Germline values: CDR1 MNHEY, CDR2 SMNVEV (reference sequence). The CDR3 is 16 residues long. The V end was cut by 2 bases, the J end by 6 bases, with 16 bases between. The CDR3 bases are TGTGCCAGCAGTTTACTTTATTCTAGGGACCCCGGGGAGCTGTTTTTT. Encoded protein: CASSLLYSRDPGELFF.

This clonotype has just a few counts. Possible read error: a much larger clone is one base away. The V gene is TRBV5-1, the J gene TRBJ2-1; 11 bases map to TRBD2. Germline V lookup: CDR1 SGHRS, CDR2 YFSETQ. This CDR3 comprises 14 residues. J was trimmed by 7 bases and V by 3 bases; bases with no gene match: 3. CDR3: CASSWGLAANEQFF. CDR3 DNA: TGCGCCAGCAGCTGGGGACTAGCGGCTAATGAGCAGTTCTTC. Full variable domain (missing parts from reference TRBV5-1 and TRBJ2-1): KAGVTQTPRYLIKTRGQQVTLSCSPISGHRSVSWYQQTPGQGLQFLFEYFSETQRNKGNFPGRFSGRQFSNSRSEMNVSTLELGDSALYLCASSWGLAANEQFFGPGTRLTVL.